This T cell receptor beta chain was captured in a study of T-cell reconstitution after alpha-beta-depleted transplantation in children. Study results and limitations: At day 60, the high TCRbeta diversity found in some patients originated from recipient T cells and thymic progenitors that had survived.

A library of TCRbeta sequences, prepared with unique molecular identifiers, was generated. TCRdb fed the PCR reads into MiXCR, producing one record per CDR3 protein. There are approximately 1,000,000 distinct CDR3 sequences in the sample; 25% to 35% occur only once, and approximately 30% lies in the top ten. A few counts support this clonotype. Its antigen is not identified. This CDR3 has 13 residues. V was cut by 3 bases and J by 5 bases, with 11 bases left in between. The sequenced sample was PBMCs, mostly from graft donor cells, obtained 360 days after TCRalphabeta/CD19-depleted stem cell transplant. V and J are TRBV23-1 and TRBJ2-7; a weak D match, TRBD1 (5 bases). TRBV23-1 is designated an ORF whose function remains uncertain. This sequence was found in a boy younger than two who had a stem cell transplant for SCID, so the T cells may come from the graft donor. CDR3 loop: CASSHWGPDEQYF. In nucleotides, the CDR3 is TGCGCCAGCAGTCATTGGGGCCCGGACGAGCAGTACTTC.